This T cell receptor beta chain comes out of a study of T cells in women clearing cervical HPV infection. Genomic DNA, averaging approximately 1,100 ng per sample, yielded TCR beta CDR3 via immunoSEQ. The method was immunoSEQ multiplex PCR; TCRdb's version includes in-frame clones alone and lacks a portion of them. The sample yields tens of thousands of clones, of which the top ten take up less than 9%. Overall study findings and caveats: A classifier using richness and V gene abundances reached an AUC of around 0.81.

CDR3 length: 14 amino acids. V lost 8 bases to trimming and J lost 3 bases; unmatched junction nucleotides: 4. The germline CDR1 and CDR2 sequences are SGHVS and FQNEAQ. As for this clone: Its antigen is unknown. The read falls 3 residues short of the CDR3 end, and the missing part is taken from the germline J gene.

Sequencing was carried out using blood buffy coat. The sequence came from a woman aged 18-70 years with a cervical HPV16 infection that either progressed to CIN3+ or cleared (not recorded which). V is TRBV7-8 and J is TRBJ2-5, with 12 bases identical to TRBD2. The sequenced CDR3 bases are TGTGCCAGCGGACTAGCGGGGCCAAAAGAGACC. Its translation is CASGLAGPKET. Given in full, the CDR3 is CASGLAGPKETQYF.